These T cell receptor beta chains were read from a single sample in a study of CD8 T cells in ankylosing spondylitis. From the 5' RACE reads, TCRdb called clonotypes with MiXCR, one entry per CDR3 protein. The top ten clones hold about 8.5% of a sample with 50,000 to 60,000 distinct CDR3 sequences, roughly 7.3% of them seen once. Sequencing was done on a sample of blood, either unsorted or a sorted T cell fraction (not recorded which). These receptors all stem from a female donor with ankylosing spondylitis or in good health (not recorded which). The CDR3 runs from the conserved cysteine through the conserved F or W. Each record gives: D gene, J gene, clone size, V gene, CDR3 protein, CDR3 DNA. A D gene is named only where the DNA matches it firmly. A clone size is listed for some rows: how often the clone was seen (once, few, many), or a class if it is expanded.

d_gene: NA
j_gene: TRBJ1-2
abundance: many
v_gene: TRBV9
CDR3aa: CASSVGQAQNYGYTF
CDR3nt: TGTGCCAGCAGCGTAGGACAGGCGCAAAACTATGGCTACACCTTC

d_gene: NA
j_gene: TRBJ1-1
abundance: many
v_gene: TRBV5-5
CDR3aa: CASSWLDGVNTEAFF
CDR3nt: TGTGCCAGCAGCTGGCTGGACGGGGTGAACACTGAAGCTTTCTTT

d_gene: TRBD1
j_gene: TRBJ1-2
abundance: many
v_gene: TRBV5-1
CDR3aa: CASSFATRQGADGYTF
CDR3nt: TGCGCCAGCAGCTTTGCCACCAGGCAGGGGGCCGATGGCTACACCTTC

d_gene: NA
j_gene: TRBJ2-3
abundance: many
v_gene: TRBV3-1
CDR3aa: CASSQSPGAGRPDTQYF
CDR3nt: TGTGCCAGCAGCCAATCACCGGGGGCGGGCCGTCCAGATACGCAGTATTTT

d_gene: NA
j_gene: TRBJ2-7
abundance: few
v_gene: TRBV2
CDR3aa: CASKGQSYEQYF
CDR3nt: TGTGCCAGCAAAGGGCAGTCCTACGAGCAGTACTTC

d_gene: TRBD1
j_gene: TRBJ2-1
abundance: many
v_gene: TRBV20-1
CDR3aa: CSARAPVQGDNEQFF
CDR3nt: TGCAGTGCTAGAGCCCCGGTACAGGGGGACAATGAGCAGTTCTTC

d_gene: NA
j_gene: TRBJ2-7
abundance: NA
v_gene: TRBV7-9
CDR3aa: CASVSEYEQYF
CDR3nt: TGTGCCAGCGTTAGCGAGTACGAGCAGTACTTC

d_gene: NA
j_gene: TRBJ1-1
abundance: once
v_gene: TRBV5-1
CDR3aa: CASSLGVGGLNTEAFF
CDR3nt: TGCGCCAGCAGCTTGGGGGTAGGGGGGCTGAACACTGAAGCTTTCTTT

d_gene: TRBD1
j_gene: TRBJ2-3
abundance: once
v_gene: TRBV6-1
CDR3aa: CASRRWGQRPSSTDTQYF
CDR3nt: TGTGCCAGCAGACGGTGGGGACAGAGACCTTCTAGCACAGATACGCAGTATTTT

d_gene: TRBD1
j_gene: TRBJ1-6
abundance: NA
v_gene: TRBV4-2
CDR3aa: CASSQGQGIGNSPLHF
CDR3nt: TGTGCCAGCAGCCAAGGACAGGGGATTGGTAATTCACCCCTCCACTTT

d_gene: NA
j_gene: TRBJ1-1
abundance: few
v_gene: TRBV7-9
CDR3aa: CASSTKGTMGTEAFF
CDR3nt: TGTGCCAGCAGCACTAAAGGGACTATGGGTACTGAAGCTTTCTTT

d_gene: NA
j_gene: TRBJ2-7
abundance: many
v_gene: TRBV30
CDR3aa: CAWRGAESYEQYF
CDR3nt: TGTGCCTGGAGGGGGGCCGAGAGCTACGAGCAGTACTTC

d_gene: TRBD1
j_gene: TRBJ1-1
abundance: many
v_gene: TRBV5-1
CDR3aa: CASSMGQGHTEAFF
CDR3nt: TGCGCCAGCAGCATGGGACAGGGGCACACTGAAGCTTTCTTT

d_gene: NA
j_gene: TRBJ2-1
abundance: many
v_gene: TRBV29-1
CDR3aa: CSVEGRTGDEQFF
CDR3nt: TGCAGCGTTGAGGGGCGCACCGGGGATGAGCAGTTCTTC

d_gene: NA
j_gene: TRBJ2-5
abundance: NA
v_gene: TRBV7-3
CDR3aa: CASSAAGGQETQYF
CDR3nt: TGTGCCAGCAGTGCAGCGGGCGGCCAAGAGACCCAGTACTTC

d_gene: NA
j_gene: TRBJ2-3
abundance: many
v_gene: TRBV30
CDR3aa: CAWSVGVAGTDTQYF
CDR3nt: TGTGCCTGGAGTGTAGGGGTTGCGGGCACAGATACGCAGTATTTT

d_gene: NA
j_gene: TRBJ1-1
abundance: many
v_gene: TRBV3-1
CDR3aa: CASSQAGRDTEAFF
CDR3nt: TGTGCCAGCAGCCAAGCCGGCAGGGACACTGAAGCTTTCTTT

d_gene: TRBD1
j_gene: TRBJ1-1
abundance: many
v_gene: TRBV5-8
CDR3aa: CASSFTPGQLFMNTEAFF
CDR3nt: TGTGCCAGCAGCTTTACCCCGGGACAGCTCTTTATGAACACTGAAGCTTTCTTT

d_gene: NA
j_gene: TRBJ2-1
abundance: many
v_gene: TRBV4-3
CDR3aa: CASSQGTADEQFF
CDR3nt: TGCGCCAGCAGCCAGGGTACCGCCGATGAGCAGTTCTTC

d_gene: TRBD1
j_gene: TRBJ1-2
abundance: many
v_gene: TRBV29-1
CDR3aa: CSASTGDGYTF
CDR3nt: TGCAGCGCATCGACAGGGGATGGCTACACCTTC